This is a list of T cell receptor beta chains from one sample in a study of identical twins. In TCRdb, the 5' RACE reads were re-called with MiXCR into one record per CDR3 protein. This table has 350,000 or so distinct CDR3 sequences, about 12% appearing once. This same sample was also taken into another study, of yellow fever vaccine responses in identical twins.

The sample consisted of CD8+ T cells sorted from blood. The receptors originated from a woman younger than 35 in good health. Each CDR3 is given with its conserved first and last residue. A D gene is named only where the DNA matches it firmly. Not every row has a clone size; where given, it reads once, few, many or a size class.

>TRBJ2-3|TRBV2|-|few
CASSEADRTDTQYF
TGTGCCAGCAGTGAGGCCGACCGGACAGATACGCAGTATTTT
>TRBJ2-1|TRBV24-1|TRBD2|few
CATSDVASGTDEQFF
TGTGCCACCAGTGATGTTGCTAGCGGGACCGATGAGCAGTTCTTC
>TRBJ2-1|TRBV27|-|-
CASSLGLDNNEQFF
TGTGCCAGCAGTTTAGGGCTAGACAACAATGAGCAGTTCTTC
>TRBJ2-6|TRBV6-1|TRBD2|-
CASRDKLADGANVLTF
TGTGCCAGCAGGGATAAGCTAGCGGACGGGGCCAACGTCCTGACTTTC
>TRBJ2-2|TRBV29-1|-|-
CSVEDQEFTGELFF
TGCAGCGTTGAAGATCAAGAATTTACCGGGGAGCTGTTTTTT
>TRBJ2-2|TRBV27|TRBD1|-
CASSIGQARELFF
TGTGCCAGCAGTATAGGACAGGCCCGGGAGCTGTTTTTT
>TRBJ2-3|TRBV7-6|-|few
CASSPLGGASGTDTQYF
TGTGCCAGCAGCCCACTGGGGGGGGCTTCTGGCACAGATACGCAGTATTTT
>TRBJ2-3|TRBV4-1|TRBD2|many
CASSQAGGPTDTQYF
TGCGCCAGCAGCCAAGCGGGAGGGCCAACAGATACGCAGTATTTT
>TRBJ2-1|TRBV16|-|few
CASSQGPGRDNEQFF
TGTGCCAGCAGCCAGGGCCCGGGACGGGACAATGAGCAGTTCTTC
>TRBJ2-2|TRBV13|-|-
CASSFLLARPTDTGVLFF
TGTGCCAGCAGCTTCCTACTAGCCCGACCCACAGACACCGGGGTGCTGTTTTTT
>TRBJ2-6|TRBV5-1|-|-
CASSADSGANVLTF
TGCGCCAGCAGTGCGGATTCTGGGGCCAACGTCCTGACTTTC
>TRBJ1-5|TRBV20-1|-|few
CSAPGQHSNQPQHF
TGCAGTGCTCCCGGACAGCACAGCAATCAGCCCCAGCATTTT
>TRBJ2-1|TRBV21-1|-|few
CASSKWGLAGANEQFF
TGTGCCAGCAGCAAATGGGGACTAGCGGGAGCCAATGAGCAGTTCTTC
>TRBJ2-1|TRBV7-9|-|few
CASSLYSDEQFF
TGTGCCAGCAGCTTATATTCCGATGAGCAGTTCTTC
>TRBJ2-1|TRBV20-1|-|few
CSASGQTYNEQFF
TGCAGTGCTAGCGGACAGACATACAATGAGCAGTTCTTC
>TRBJ2-1|TRBV20-1|TRBD2|few
CSARDRGREGRYEQFF
TGCAGTGCTAGAGATCGTGGGCGGGAGGGCCGATATGAGCAGTTCTTC
>TRBJ2-1|TRBV12-3/TRBV12-4|TRBD1|-
CASSLALGQGWNNEQFF
TGTGCCAGCAGTTTAGCGCTAGGACAGGGGTGGAACAATGAGCAGTTCTTC
>TRBJ2-5|TRBV7-9|TRBD2|few
CASSTGLASQETQYF
TGTGCCAGCAGCACAGGACTAGCGAGCCAAGAGACCCAGTACTTC
>TRBJ2-5|TRBV29-1|-|-
CSADQGLETQYF
TGCAGCGCTGATCAGGGCTTAGAGACCCAGTACTTC
>TRBJ2-3|TRBV7-3|-|few
CASSSRQTDTQYF
TGTGCCAGCAGCTCCCGACAAACAGATACGCAGTATTTT
>TRBJ2-3|TRBV7-9|-|many
CASNSGRGTPDTQYF
TGTGCCAGCAACTCGGGACGTGGGACCCCAGATACGCAGTATTTT
>TRBJ2-7|TRBV20-1|TRBD1|once
CSANGDRGTDEQYF
TGCAGTGCTAATGGGGACAGGGGTACGGACGAGCAGTACTTC
>TRBJ1-1|TRBV12-3/TRBV12-4|-|few
CASTIGGNTEAFF
TGTGCCAGCACCATAGGAGGAAACACTGAAGCTTTCTTT
>TRBJ2-2|TRBV11-2|-|once
CASSLEMYLSSYADTGELFF
TGTGCCAGCAGCTTAGAGATGTACTTGAGTTCTTACGCGGACACCGGGGAGCTGTTTTTT
>TRBJ2-3|TRBV7-8|TRBD2|-
CASSLVPSGGTDTQYF
TGTGCCAGCAGCTTAGTTCCTAGCGGGGGCACAGATACGCAGTATTTT
>TRBJ1-2|TRBV12-3/TRBV12-4|-|-
CASSRGTLNYGYTF
TGTGCCAGCAGCCGAGGGACGCTAAACTATGGCTACACCTTC
>TRBJ2-3|TRBV24-1|-|-
CATSGTQGTDTQYF
TGTGCCACCAGTGGGACACAGGGCACAGATACGCAGTATTTT
>TRBJ2-7|TRBV20-1|-|many
CSARGPASYEQYF
TGCAGTGCTAGGGGGCCTGCTAGCTACGAGCAGTACTTC
>TRBJ2-7|TRBV6-2/TRBV6-3|-|-
CASSYPSYEQYF
TGTGCCAGCAGTTACCCATCCTACGAGCAGTACTTC
>TRBJ2-7|TRBV7-8|-|many
CASSLAGLAYEQYF
TGTGCCAGCAGCTTAGCGGGTCTCGCCTACGAGCAGTACTTC
>TRBJ2-7|TRBV5-1|-|few
CASSSQTRPSYEQYF
TGCGCCAGCAGTTCTCAAACTAGGCCTTCCTACGAGCAGTACTTC
>TRBJ2-3|TRBV7-9|-|many
CASSSPLSYNTQYF
TGTGCCAGCAGCTCCCCCCTTTCATATAATACGCAGTATTTT
>TRBJ2-1|TRBV4-1|TRBD2|-
CASSQEVGLAYNEQFF
TGCGCCAGCAGCCAAGAAGTGGGACTAGCGTACAATGAGCAGTTCTTC
>TRBJ2-1|TRBV2|-|few
CASQGGTHDLQWFGQFF
TGTGCCAGCCAGGGGGGGACTCACGACCTACAATGGTTCGGGCAGTTCTTC
>TRBJ1-5|TRBV15|-|-
CATSREQVVQPQHF
TGTGCCACCAGCAGAGAACAGGTTGTGCAGCCCCAGCATTTT
>TRBJ2-1|TRBV7-6|TRBD1|few
CASSPRTGFYNEQFF
TGTGCCAGCAGCCCAAGGACAGGGTTCTACAATGAGCAGTTCTTC
>TRBJ2-3|TRBV29-1|-|-
CSVEGPQGPTDTQYF
TGCAGCGTTGAAGGTCCACAGGGCCCCACAGATACGCAGTATTTT
>TRBJ2-2|TRBV6-1|-|few
CASTRAEPGELFF
TGTGCCAGCACCCGGGCCGAGCCCGGGGAGCTGTTTTTT
>TRBJ2-1|TRBV6-2/TRBV6-3|TRBD1|-
CASSSSGTGSNEQFF
TGTGCCAGCAGTTCCTCCGGGACAGGGAGCAATGAGCAGTTCTTC
>TRBJ2-7|TRBV2|-|-
CAITPGSSYEQYF
TGTGCCATCACGCCAGGTAGCTCCTACGAGCAGTACTTC
>TRBJ2-7|TRBV12-3/TRBV12-4|-|-
CASSPGPVQYF
TGTGCCAGCAGCCCCGGCCCCGTGCAGTACTTC
>TRBJ2-7|TRBV7-3|-|-
CASSPEIGYEQYF
TGTGCCAGCAGTCCAGAGATCGGCTACGAGCAGTACTTC
>TRBJ2-1|TRBV4-1|TRBD1|few
CASSYSGTGVGNEQFF
TGCGCCAGCAGCTACTCCGGGACAGGGGTCGGGAATGAGCAGTTCTTC
>TRBJ2-5|TRBV4-1|TRBD2|-
CASSQHSAFLAGGSETQYF
TGCGCCAGCAGCCAACATTCGGCGTTCTTAGCGGGGGGTAGTGAGACCCAGTACTTC
>TRBJ2-7|TRBV13|-|few
CASSLGSRLEQYF
TGTGCCAGCAGCTTAGGTTCCAGGCTCGAGCAGTACTTC
>TRBJ2-7|TRBV7-6|-|-
CASSRQQALSYEQYF
TGTGCCAGCAGCCGCCAGCAGGCCCTCTCCTACGAGCAGTACTTC
>TRBJ1-2|TRBV28|-|-
CAVEYYGYTF
TGTGCCGTAGAGTACTATGGCTACACCTTC
>TRBJ1-1|TRBV6-6|-|many
CASSYSAAAEAFF
TGTGCCAGCAGTTACTCTGCGGCAGCTGAAGCTTTCTTT
>TRBJ2-3|TRBV28|TRBD1|-
CASSSDRVTQYF
TGTGCCAGCAGTTCAGACAGGGTTACGCAGTATTTT
>TRBJ1-2|TRBV13|-|-
CASSLRVSNYGYTF
TGTGCCAGCAGCCTCAGGGTATCTAACTATGGCTACACCTTC